This entry lists 18 T cell receptor beta chains sequenced from one sample in a study of T cells in Graves' hyperthyroidism and ophthalmopathy. The investigators amplified TCR beta CDR3 regions from RNA transcripts. HTBI primers drove first-round RT-PCR of the TCR CDR3. One entry per CDR3 protein results from TCRdb running MiXCR on the multiplex PCR reads. The sample holds 300,000 to 350,000 distinct CDR3 sequences, around a sixth seen once. The sample consisted of blood. These receptors were taken from a woman aged 50 to 60 with Graves' hyperthyroidism.

About this clonotype itself: The junction shows a germline mismatch at one end, possibly a read error. The J gene is TRBJ2-1, the V gene TRBV11-2; 7 bases map to TRBD2. The CDR3 has 15 residues. CDR1 is SGHAT, CDR2 FQNNGV, per germline. CDR3 coding DNA: TGTGCCAGCAGCTTAGGCGGGAGCTCCTACAATGGGCAGTTCTTC. Translating gives CASSLGGSSYNGQFF.

The chain is built from TRBV10-1 and TRBJ2-3; D perhaps matches TRBD2 (5 bases). Germline loops: CDR1 WNHNN, CDR2 SYGVQD (reference sequence). Deletions cut 0 bases from V and 1 base from J, with 11 bases between. The CDR3 extends over 16 amino acids. This chain's CDR3 is CASSESSAGGTDTQYF. The CDR3 DNA follows: TGCGCCAGCAGTGAGTCTTCCGCCGGGGGCACAGATACGCAGTATTTT.

This clonotype has just a few counts. The V gene is TRBV28, the J gene TRBJ2-5; D may be TRBD1 (6 bases). Germline CDR1 and CDR2: MDHEN and SYDVKM. There are 14 residues in the CDR3. V lost 11 bases and J lost 5, with 21 bases in between. Here the CDR3 reads CASGEDHGWETQYF. The CDR3 DNA is TGTGCCTCAGGGGAAGATCATGGATGGGAGACCCAGTACTTC.

The chain couples TRBV28 to TRBJ2-5; D gene unclear. V lost 1 base to trimming and J lost 2 bases, with 11 bases between them. Germline assignment: CDR1 MDHEN and CDR2 SYDVKM. This CDR3 spans 15 amino acids. Here the CDR3 DNA reads TGTGCCAGCAGTTTATCGACACTCAAACAAGAGACCCAGTACTTC. Its protein is CASSLSTLKQETQYF.

The rearrangement joins TRBV27 to TRBJ2-7; no firm D call. Trimming pared 3 bases from V and 6 bases from J, leaving 6 bases between. From germline, CDR1 is MNHEY and CDR2 SMNVEV (reference sequence). This CDR3 has 11 amino acids. CDR3 protein: CASSFGVEQYF. CDR3 bases: TGTGCCAGCAGTTTCGGCGTCGAGCAGTACTTC.

This clonotype turned up a few times. The chain joins TRBV7-9 to TRBJ2-1; 9 nucleotides line up with TRBD1. Germline assignment: CDR1 SEHNR and CDR2 FQNEAQ (reference sequence). Trimming cost V 4 bases and J 4 bases; bases outside gene matches: 11. This CDR3 has 17 residues. CDR3 amino acids: CASSSTDRGSFYNEQFF. In DNA form, the CDR3 reads TGTGCCAGCAGCTCAACAGACAGGGGGAGTTTTTACAATGAGCAGTTCTTC.

This chain links TRBV6-1 with TRBJ1-5; TRBD1 agrees at 9 bases. V dropped 6 bases and J dropped 10; count of bases not matched to a gene: 10. There are 14 residues in the CDR3. Germline lookup yields CDR1 MNHNS and CDR2 SASEGT. This CDR3 reads CASSPSQGALPQHF. The CDR3, as DNA: TGTGCCAGCAGCCCCTCACAGGGGGCTCTCCCCCAGCATTTT.

The CDR3 DNA reads TGTGCCAGCAGCTTATGGGACAGCAACACCGGGGAGCTGTTTTTT. Amino acids: CASSLWDSNTGELFF. The chain links TRBV11-2 to TRBJ2-2; 7 bases align to TRBD1. The CDR3 is 15 amino acids. Germline CDR1 and CDR2: SGHAT and FQNNGV. V lost 2 bases to trimming and J lost 2 bases; unmatched junction nucleotides: 2.

The rearrangement uses TRBV7-9 and TRBJ2-7; D not resolved. The germline V and J ends were trimmed by 2 bases and 5 bases, with 13 bases remaining between them. Per germline, CDR1 SEHNR and CDR2 FQNEAQ (reference sequence). The CDR3 contains 14 residues. The CDR3 nucleotides read TGTGCCAGCAGCTTATATCCAGTCGAGAACGAGCAGTACTTC. It encodes CASSLYPVENEQYF.

The sample holds many counts of this clonotype. The V gene is TRBV9, the J gene TRBJ2-1, with D uncertain. Trimming removed 6 bases at V and 6 bases at J, with 13 bases between. The CDR3 covers 13 residues. From germline, CDR1 is SGDLS and CDR2 YYNGEE. The CDR3: CASTPHTSNEQFF. CDR3 bases: TGTGCCAGCACCCCTCACACGTCCAATGAGCAGTTCTTC.

The J gene is TRBJ2-7, the V gene TRBV15; 8 nucleotides match TRBD1. The CDR3 spans 15 residues. The V segment lost 5 bases and the J segment 2 bases; nucleotides outside the gene matches: 8. Looked up from germline, CDR1 is LNHNV and CDR2 is YYDKDF (reference sequence). For the CDR3, the DNA is TGTGCCACCAGCGCAGGGACAGGTAATCCCTACGAGCAGTACTTC. Translated: CATSAGTGNPYEQYF.

As concerns this clonotype: It may be a read error: a sequence one base away is much more abundant. The chain joins TRBV2 to TRBJ1-4; D is undetermined. The CDR3 spans 14 residues. V lost 4 bases to trimming and J lost 1 base, with 7 bases between them. The V gene's germline CDR1 is SNHLY and CDR2 FYNNEI. For the CDR3, the DNA is TGTGCCAGCAGTGTGCATATAACTAATGAAAAACTGTTTTTT. It encodes CASSVHITNEKLFF.

This clonotype was seen repeatedly, ten times or more. The genes are TRBV6-1 and TRBJ1-1; no reliable D call. Germline CDR1 is MNHNS and CDR2 is SASEGT. The CDR3 has 18 amino acids. Trimming stripped 4 bases from V and 0 bases from J, with 21 bases between. The CDR3 loop reads CASSGASGWTGLNTEAFF. The CDR3 DNA follows: TGTGCCAGCAGTGGGGCATCAGGTTGGACGGGGTTGAACACTGAAGCTTTCTTT.

V and J are TRBV6-1 and TRBJ1-4; TRBD1 matches 8 bases. V was clipped by 5 bases and J by 8 bases; unmatched bases: 4. CDR1 is MNHNS and CDR2 is SASEGT in the germline V gene. The CDR3 loop spans 13 amino acids. The CDR3 protein is CASSTQGGEKLFF. CDR3 nucleotide sequence: TGTGCCAGCAGTACACAGGGGGGGGAAAAACTGTTTTTT.

This clonotype was picked up a small number of times. The rearrangement links TRBV5-1 to TRBJ2-7; D is perhaps TRBD1 (5 bases). The CDR3 consists of 14 residues. Trimming took off 5 bases at V and 4 bases at J, with 16 bases between the two ends. Per germline, CDR1 SGHRS and CDR2 YFSETQ. CDR3 nucleotide sequence: TGCGCCAGCAGGGAGACAGTCCCTCGGTACGAGCAGTACGTC. This translates into CASRETVPRYEQYV.

This clonotype was counted many times. The chain links TRBV6-1 to TRBJ2-1; a weak D match, TRBD1 (5 bases). In germline, CDR1 is MNHNS, CDR2 SASEGT. The CDR3 extends over 17 amino acids. The V end was cut by 5 bases, the J end by 0 bases, with 17 bases between. CDR3 bases: TGTGCCAGCAGTACCCCTTGGACACTTAACTCCTACAATGAGCAGTTCTTC. Translated, it gives CASSTPWTLNSYNEQFF.

This clonotype was found many times. The CDR3: CASSLASGANSPLHF. The CDR3, as DNA: TGCGCCAGCAGCTTGGCCTCGGGCGCTAATTCACCCCTCCACTTT. This chain connects TRBV5-1 to TRBJ1-6, with D uncertain. Trimming left V 0 bases short and J 6 bases short, with 10 bases between. Per germline, CDR1 SGHRS and CDR2 YFSETQ. This CDR3 has 15 residues.

For the CDR3, the DNA is TGTGCCAGCTCACCACAGGGGGCGCACGAGCAGTACGTC. Amino acid sequence: CASSPQGAHEQYV. The chain uses TRBV18 and TRBJ2-7; 7 nucleotides match TRBD1. The CDR3 totals 13 residues. The germline CDR1 and CDR2 sequences are KGHSH and LQKENI. Losses at the gene ends were 1 base for V and 5 bases for J; bases not matched to a gene: 2.